These 15 T cell receptor beta chains were sequenced from one sample in a study of T cells in Graves' hyperthyroidism and ophthalmopathy. Authors of the study amplified TCR beta CDR3 regions from RNA transcripts. In the first-round RT-PCR of the TCR CDR3, the HTBI primer set was used. Via MiXCR, TCRdb re-called the multiplex PCR reads, giving one row per CDR3 protein. The sample has some 800,000 distinct CDR3 sequences; roughly 40% are singletons. The sample comprised blood. The receptors shown here come from a man younger than 30 with Graves' hyperthyroidism.

The chain is built from TRBV4-1 and TRBJ1-2; D gene unclear. With 0 bases removed from V and 8 bases from J, the gap between germline ends came to 7 bases. The V gene's germline CDR1 is MGHRA and CDR2 YSYEKL. The CDR3 extends over 12 amino acids. CDR3 sequence: CASSQDAGGYTF. The CDR3 DNA is TGCGCCAGCAGCCAAGATGCGGGGGGCTACACCTTC.

The rearrangement links TRBV2 to TRBJ1-2, with D possibly TRBD1 on 5 matching bases. Germline CDR1 reads SNHLY; CDR2 reads FYNNEI. The CDR3 covers 15 residues. The V gene lost 3 bases and the J gene lost 4 bases, with 15 bases spanning the gap. The CDR3 DNA is TGTGCCAGCAGTGATACGGGGGTGGTGTCCTATGGCTACACCTTC. This sequence encodes CASSDTGVVSYGYTF.

A few counts support this clonotype. The V gene is TRBV5-4, the J gene TRBJ2-5; a weak D match, TRBD2 (6 bases). Germline CDR1 and CDR2: SGHNT and YYREEE (reference sequence). V gave up 3 bases and J gave up 4 bases, with 19 bases separating them. The CDR3 is made up of 16 amino acids. CDR3 residues: CASSWGRTPEGETQYF. CDR3 DNA sequence: TGTGCCAGCAGCTGGGGTCGGACCCCGGAGGGAGAGACCCAGTACTTC.

Comment on this clonotype: This sequence may be a read error, since a much larger clone differs from it by one base. J is TRBJ1-2 and V is TRBV12-3 or TRBV12-4; D perhaps matches TRBD1 (5 bases). The CDR3 runs 13 residues. V was cut by 5 bases and J by 8 bases, with 15 bases left in between. CDR3: CASSTTTASGYTF. The CDR3 bases are TGTGCCAGCAGTACTACGACAGCCTCGGGCTACACCTTC.

Concerning this clonotype itself: One base away lies a much larger clone, so this may be a sequencing read error. The chain couples TRBV15 to TRBJ2-7, with a tentative D call TRBD1 (6 bases). The V gene's germline CDR1 is LNHNV and CDR2 YYDKDF (reference sequence). The CDR3 loop spans 14 amino acids. CDR3 sequence: CATSRVLRQVPQHF. The CDR3 nucleotides read TGTGCCACCAGCAGAGTACTCAGACAGGTCCCGCAGCACTTC.

This clonotype was counted many times. The genes are TRBV7-9 and TRBJ1-1; D gene ambiguous. The CDR3 totals 13 residues. Deletions cut 5 bases from V and 0 bases from J, with 7 bases between. CDR1 SEHNR and CDR2 FQNEAQ come from the germline V gene (reference sequence). The CDR3 DNA sequence: TGTGCCAGCAGCCCTCAGGTGAACACTGAAGCTTTCTTT. Translation: CASSPQVNTEAFF. The full variable domain, with the rest looked up from reference TRBV7-9 and TRBJ1-1, is DTGVSQNPRHKITKRGQNVTFRCDPISEHNRLYWYRQTLGQGPEFLTYFQNEAQLEKSRLLSDRFSAERPKGSFSTLEIQRTEQGDSAMYLCASSPQVNTEAFFGQGTRLTVV.

Many counts were recorded for this clonotype. The CDR3 DNA reads TGTGCCAGTAGTAACACAGGCGGTCCATCCCTCCACTTT. Protein sequence: CASSNTGGPSLHF. This rearrangement joins TRBV19 to TRBJ1-6; D is perhaps TRBD1 (5 bases). The CDR3 has 13 amino acids. CDR1 and CDR2 from the germline V gene are LNHDA and SQIVND (reference sequence). V lost 4 bases, J lost 14 bases, and 15 bases lay in between.

The CDR3 nucleotides are TGTGCCAGCACCCTGGGTCATACCGAGCAGTACTTC. Translation gives CASTLGHTEQYF. The chain recombines TRBV10-3 with TRBJ2-7; no firm D call. Germline CDR1 and CDR2: ENHRY and SYGVKD. CDR3 length: 12 residues. V lost 10 bases and J 6 bases, leaving 16 bases between the germline ends.

The table lists this clonotype with a few counts. The J gene is TRBJ2-5, the V gene TRBV12-3 or TRBV12-4; D gene uncertain. Trimming took 6 bases from V and 8 from J, leaving 10 bases between them. This CDR3 has 11 residues. CDR3 nucleotide sequence: TGTGCCAGCAGCCTCGAATACACCCAGTACTTC. It encodes CASSLEYTQYF.

On this clonotype: A much larger clone differs from this one at a single base, so this may be a read error. The rearrangement joins TRBV7-8 to TRBJ1-1; D ambiguous. Germline loops: CDR1 SGHVS, CDR2 FQNEAQ. The V and J ends lost 5 bases and 6 bases respectively, with 13 bases between them. CDR3 size: 13 residues. CDR3 residues: CASSTREYAEAFF. As DNA, the CDR3 is TGTGCCAGCAGCACCCGGGAGTACGCTGAAGCTTTCTTT.

V and J are TRBV2 and TRBJ1-1; 10 bases align to TRBD1. Trimming removed 5 bases from V and 0 bases from J; junction bases left unmatched: 6. The CDR3 extends over 16 amino acids. Germline CDR1 SNHLY, CDR2 FYNNEI. The CDR3 DNA follows: TGTGCCAGCAGTCCCGGGACAGGGGAAGTGAACACTGAAGCTTTCTTT. As protein: CASSPGTGEVNTEAFF.

The table lists this clonotype with a few counts. The CDR3 spells CASGGGHSYEQYF. The CDR3 bases are TGTGCCAGCGGCGGGGGACACTCCTACGAGCAGTACTTC. The rearrangement uses TRBV2 and TRBJ2-7; D possibly corresponds to TRBD2 (7 bases). V was clipped by 8 bases and J by 0 bases, with 11 bases between them. This CDR3 comprises 13 residues. Germline V gene sequence: CDR1 SNHLY, CDR2 FYNNEI.

The V call is TRBV2, the J call TRBJ2-7, with 8 bases matching TRBD1. CDR1 SNHLY and CDR2 FYNNEI come from the germline V gene. V was clipped by 4 bases and J by 5 bases; unmatched bases: 7. The CDR3 loop spans 14 amino acids. DNA for the CDR3: TGTGCCAGCAGTGGGAGGACAGGGCCCAACGAGCAGTACTTC. Translation: CASSGRTGPNEQYF.

This clonotype turned up a few times. The V gene is TRBV7-2, the J gene TRBJ2-2; maybe TRBD1 (6 bases). In germline, CDR1 is SGHTA, CDR2 FQGNSA. This CDR3 is 15 amino acids long. Between the trimmed V and J ends, which lost 5 bases and 6 bases, there was a span of 16 bases. CDR3 region: CASSAPTRTAGELFF. In DNA, the CDR3 is TGTGCCAGCAGCGCCCCCACCCGGACAGCCGGGGAGCTGTTTTTT.

A few counts support this clonotype. The chain links TRBV14 to TRBJ1-1; no definite D call. This CDR3 comprises 12 residues. Trimming pared 11 bases from V and 1 base from J, leaving 11 bases between. Germline CDR1 is SGHDN and CDR2 is FVKESK. CDR3 sequence: CACSIGNTEAFF. The CDR3 region has the DNA TGTGCCTGCTCGATCGGGAACACTGAAGCTTTCTTT.